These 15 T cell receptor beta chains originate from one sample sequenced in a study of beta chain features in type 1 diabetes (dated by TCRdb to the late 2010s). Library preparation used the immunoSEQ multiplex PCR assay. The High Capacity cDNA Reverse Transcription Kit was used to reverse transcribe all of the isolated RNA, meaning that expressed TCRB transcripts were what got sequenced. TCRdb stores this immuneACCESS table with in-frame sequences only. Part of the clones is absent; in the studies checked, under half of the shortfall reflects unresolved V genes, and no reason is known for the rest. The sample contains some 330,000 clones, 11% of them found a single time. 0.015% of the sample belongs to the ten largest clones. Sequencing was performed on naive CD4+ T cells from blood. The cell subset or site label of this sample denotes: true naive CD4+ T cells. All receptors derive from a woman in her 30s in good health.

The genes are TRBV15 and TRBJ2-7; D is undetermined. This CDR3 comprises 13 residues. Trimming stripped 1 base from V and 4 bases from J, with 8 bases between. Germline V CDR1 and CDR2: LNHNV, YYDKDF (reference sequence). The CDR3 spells CATSRGHLYEQYF. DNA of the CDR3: TGTGCCACCAGCAGAGGTCACTTATACGAGCAGTACTTC. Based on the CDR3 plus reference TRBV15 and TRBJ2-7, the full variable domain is DAMVIQNPRYQVTQFGKPVTLSCSQTLNHNVMYWYQQKSSQAPKLLFHYYDKDFNNEADTPDNFQSRRPNTSFCFLDIRSPGLGDTAMYLCATSRGHLYEQYFGPGTRLTVT.

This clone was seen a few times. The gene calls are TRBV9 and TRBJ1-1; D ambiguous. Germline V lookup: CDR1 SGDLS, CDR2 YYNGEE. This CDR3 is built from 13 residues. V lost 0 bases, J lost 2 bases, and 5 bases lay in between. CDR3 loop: CASSVALNTEAFF. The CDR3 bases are TGTGCCAGCAGCGTAGCACTAAACACTGAAGCTTTCTTT.

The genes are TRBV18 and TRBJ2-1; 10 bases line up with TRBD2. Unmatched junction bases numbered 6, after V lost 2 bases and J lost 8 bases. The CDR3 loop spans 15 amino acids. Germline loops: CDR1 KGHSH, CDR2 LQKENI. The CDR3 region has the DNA TGTGCCAGCTCACCAAGGCTAGCGGGAGCGGATGAGCAGTTCTTC. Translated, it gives CASSPRLAGADEQFF.

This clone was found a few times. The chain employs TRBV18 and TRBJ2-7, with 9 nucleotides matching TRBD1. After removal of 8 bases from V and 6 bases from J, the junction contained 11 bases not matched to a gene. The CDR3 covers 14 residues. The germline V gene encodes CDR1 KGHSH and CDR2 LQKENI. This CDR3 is CASLEGTGNLEQYF. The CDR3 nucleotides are TGTGCCAGCCTCGAGGGGACAGGGAATCTCGAGCAGTACTTC.

As DNA, the CDR3 is TGTGCCAGCAGCGTAAGCCAGGGTAACACCGGGGAGCTGTTTTTT. Its protein is CASSVSQGNTGELFF. The rearrangement joins TRBV9 to TRBJ2-2, with D possibly matching TRBD1 (5 bases). The CDR3 is made up of 15 amino acids. CDR1 is SGDLS, CDR2 YYNGEE, per germline. The germline V and J ends were trimmed by 1 base and 2 bases, with 9 bases remaining between them.

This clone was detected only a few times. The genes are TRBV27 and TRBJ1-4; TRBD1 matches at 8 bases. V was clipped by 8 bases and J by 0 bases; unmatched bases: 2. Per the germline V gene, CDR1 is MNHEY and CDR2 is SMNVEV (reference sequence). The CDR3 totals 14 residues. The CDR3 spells CASQGAATNEKLFF. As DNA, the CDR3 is TGTGCCAGCCAGGGGGCCGCAACTAATGAAAAACTGTTTTTT.

CDR3 region: CAWSGAGYEQYF. The CDR3 DNA follows: TGTGCCTGGAGTGGAGCGGGCTACGAGCAGTACTTC. The chain links TRBV30 to TRBJ2-7; the D gene is possibly TRBD2 (6 bases). The CDR3 runs to 12 residues. The V end lost 1 base, the J end lost 3 bases, and 7 bases lay between the germline ends. CDR1 is GTSNPN and CDR2 is SVGIG in the germline V gene (reference sequence).

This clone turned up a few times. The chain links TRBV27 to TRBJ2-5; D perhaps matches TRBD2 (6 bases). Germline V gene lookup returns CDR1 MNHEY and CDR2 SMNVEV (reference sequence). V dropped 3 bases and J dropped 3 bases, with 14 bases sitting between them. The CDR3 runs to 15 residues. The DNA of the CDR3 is TGTGCCAGCAGTTTTGGGGGAGGAAGGGAAGAGACCCAGTACTTC. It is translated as CASSFGGGREETQYF.

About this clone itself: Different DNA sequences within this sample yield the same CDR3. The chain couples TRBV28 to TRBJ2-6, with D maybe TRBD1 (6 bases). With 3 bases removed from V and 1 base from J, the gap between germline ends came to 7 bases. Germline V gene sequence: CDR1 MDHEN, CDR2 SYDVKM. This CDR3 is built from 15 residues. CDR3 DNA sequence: TGTGCCAGCAGTTTTAGGGGGTCTGGGGCCAACGTCCTGACTTTC. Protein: CASSFRGSGANVLTF.

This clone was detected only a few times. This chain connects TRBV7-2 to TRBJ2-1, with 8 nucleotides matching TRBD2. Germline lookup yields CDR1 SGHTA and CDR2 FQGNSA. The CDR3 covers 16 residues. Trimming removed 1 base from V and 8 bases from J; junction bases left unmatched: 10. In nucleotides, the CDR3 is TGTGCCAGCAGCTTAGTGGGGACTAGTCCTCGTCATGAGCAGTTCTTC. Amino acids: CASSLVGTSPRHEQFF.

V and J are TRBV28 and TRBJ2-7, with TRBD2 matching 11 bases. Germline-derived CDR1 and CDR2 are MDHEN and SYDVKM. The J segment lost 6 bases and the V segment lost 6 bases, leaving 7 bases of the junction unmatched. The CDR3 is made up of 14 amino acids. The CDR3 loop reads CASSRPGTSGEQYF. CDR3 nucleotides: TGTGCCAGCAGCCGACCCGGGACTAGCGGCGAGCAGTACTTC.

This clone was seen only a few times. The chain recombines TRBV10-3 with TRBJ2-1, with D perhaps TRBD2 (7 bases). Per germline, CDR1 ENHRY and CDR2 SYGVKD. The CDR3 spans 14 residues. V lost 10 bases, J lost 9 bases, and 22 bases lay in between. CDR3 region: CATGGGQGGGEQFF. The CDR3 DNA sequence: TGTGCCACGGGCGGGGGCCAGGGAGGGGGTGAGCAGTTCTTC.

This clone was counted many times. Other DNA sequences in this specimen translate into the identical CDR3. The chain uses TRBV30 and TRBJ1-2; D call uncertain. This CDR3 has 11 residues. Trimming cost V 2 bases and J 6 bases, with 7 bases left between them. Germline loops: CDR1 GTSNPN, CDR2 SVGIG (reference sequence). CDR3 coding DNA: TGTGCCTGGAGTTGGGGAGATGGCTACACCTTC. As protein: CAWSWGDGYTF.

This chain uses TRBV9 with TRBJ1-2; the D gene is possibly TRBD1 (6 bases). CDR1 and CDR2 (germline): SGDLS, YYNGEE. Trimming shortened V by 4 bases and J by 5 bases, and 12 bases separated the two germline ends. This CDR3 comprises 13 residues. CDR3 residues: CASSPDTGYGYTF. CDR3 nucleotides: TGTGCCAGCAGCCCAGACACAGGGTATGGCTACACCTTC.

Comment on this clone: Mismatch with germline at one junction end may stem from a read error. CDR3 protein: CASSPGLAGSGETQYF. CDR3 nucleotide sequence: TGTGCTAGCAGCCCCGGACTAGCGGGGTCCGGAGAGACCCAGTACTTC. The chain links TRBV7-7 to TRBJ2-5, with 12 bases aligning to TRBD2. Germline V CDR1 and CDR2: SSHAT, FNYEAQ (reference sequence). The CDR3 totals 16 residues.